This TCR beta chain emerged from a study of yellow fever vaccine responses in identical twins. Comment on this clonotype: The target antigen is unknown.

One entry per CDR3 protein, called by TCRdb with MiXCR from the RT-PCR reads. The sample includes roughly 7,200 distinct CDR3 sequences, roughly 84% seen only once; the top ten take 3% to 3.5%. Points from the study as a whole: The T cell response to vaccination in identical twins was reportedly partly convergent and partly personalized.

The V end lost 3 bases, the J end lost 1 base, and 9 bases lay between the germline ends. CDR1 and CDR2 from the germline V gene are SGHTA and FQGNSA. The CDR3 runs 14 residues. Sample: T cells from blood (PBMCs), unsorted or a sorted subset (not recorded which), taken before or after yellow fever vaccination (not recorded which). The J gene is TRBJ2-5, the V gene TRBV7-2; no firm D call. This clonotype originated in a woman under 30 who received the yellow fever vaccine. The CDR3 loop is CASSFSDGQETQYF. In DNA, the CDR3 is TGTGCCAGCAGCTTTTCGGACGGCCAAGAGACCCAGTACTTC. The full variable domain, in which reference TRBV7-2 and TRBJ2-5 provide the parts outside the CDR3, is GAGVSQSPSNKVTEKGKDVELRCDPISGHTALYWYRQSLGQGLEFLIYFQGNSAPDKSGLPSDRFSAERTGGSVSTLTIQRTQQEDSAVYLCASSFSDGQETQYFGPGTRLLVL.